The 27 T cell receptor beta chains given below trace back to one sample, sequenced in a study of blood T cell repertoires in COVID-19. Method: immunoSEQ multiplex PCR; TCRdb's copy keeps in-frame clones and lacks some. The table includes some 400,000 clones, over 75% detected once. Sequencing was done on a sample of peripheral blood. Receptors originate from an older woman with COVID-19, enrolled during active disease.

The chain recombines TRBV28 with TRBJ2-5; TRBD2 agrees at 8 bases. Germline V lookup: CDR1 MDHEN, CDR2 SYDVKM. The CDR3 is 14 amino acids. Trimming at V came to 1 base and at J to 5 bases, leaving 3 bases not matched to a gene. CDR3 residues: CASSLSGGPETQYF. The CDR3 DNA follows: TGTGCCAGCAGTTTATCGGGGGGGCCGGAGACCCAGTACTTC.

The genes are TRBV18 and TRBJ1-5; D uncertain. CDR1 KGHSH and CDR2 LQKENI come from the germline V gene. V was clipped by 1 base and J by 7 bases, with 8 bases between them. The CDR3 runs 13 residues. CDR3 loop: CASSPRGDQPQHF. The DNA of the CDR3 is TGTGCCAGCTCACCACGGGGAGACCAGCCCCAGCATTTT.

This clone was detected only once. This rearrangement joins TRBV6-6 to TRBJ1-5, with 7 positions matching TRBD1. CDR1 and CDR2 (germline): MNHNY, SVGAGI (reference sequence). The V segment lost 6 bases and the J segment 4 bases; nucleotides outside the gene matches: 6. CDR3 length equals 14 residues. The CDR3, as DNA: TGTGCCAGCAGCCGGGACAGTGCGAATCAGCCCCAGCATTTT. Translating it yields CASSRDSANQPQHF.

The gene calls are TRBV28 and TRBJ1-1, with a possible D match to TRBD1 (5 bases). The germline V gene encodes CDR1 MDHEN and CDR2 SYDVKM. V gave up 2 bases and J gave up 6 bases, with 7 bases separating them. This CDR3 has 12 amino acids. The CDR3 nucleotides read TGTGCCAGCAGTTTACGCAGGGCTGAAGCTTTCTTT. This codes for CASSLRRAEAFF.

The J gene is TRBJ1-5, the V gene TRBV7-8; 10 bases agree with TRBD1. This CDR3 is 14 amino acids long. V lost 8 bases, J lost 5 bases, and 6 bases stayed unmatched. Germline V gene data show CDR1 as SGHVS and CDR2 as FQNEAQ. Here the CDR3 DNA reads TGTGCCAGCTCCTGGGACAGGGGCGATCAGCCCCAGCATTTT. Encoded protein: CASSWDRGDQPQHF. The full variable domain, in which reference TRBV7-8 and TRBJ1-5 provide the parts outside the CDR3, is GAGVSQSPRYKVAKRGQDVALRCDPISGHVSLFWYQQALGQGPEFLTYFQNEAQLDKSGLPSDRFFAERPEGSVSTLKIQRTQQEDSAVYLCASSWDRGDQPQHFGDGTRLSIL.

This chain uses TRBV2 with TRBJ1-3; 7 nucleotides align to TRBD1. Germline V lookup: CDR1 SNHLY, CDR2 FYNNEI. The CDR3 has 14 amino acids. Trimming removed 5 bases from V and 2 bases from J; junction bases left unmatched: 3. The CDR3 bases are TGTGCCAGCAGTCCCGACAGGGCTGGAAACACCATATATTTT. It encodes CASSPDRAGNTIYF.

The gene calls are TRBV5-1 and TRBJ1-2; D may be TRBD1 (5 bases). The CDR3 loop spans 14 amino acids. Trimming cost V 4 bases and J 5 bases, with 15 bases left between them. Germline values: CDR1 SGHRS, CDR2 YFSETQ. This CDR3 is CASSPLGAWYGYTF. The CDR3 nucleotides read TGCGCCAGCAGCCCCCTTGGGGCATGGTATGGCTACACCTTC.

The rearrangement joins TRBV30 to TRBJ2-7, with no clear D. V lost 0 bases and J lost 3, with 3 bases in between. The CDR3 loop spans 11 amino acids. Germline CDR1 reads GTSNPN; CDR2 reads SVGIG (reference sequence). CDR3 sequence reads: CAWSVLYEQYF. CDR3 bases: TGTGCCTGGAGTGTACTCTACGAGCAGTACTTC.

V usage is TRBV5-4 and J usage is TRBJ2-7; 7 bases agree with TRBD1. V lost 0 bases to trimming and J lost 6 bases; unmatched junction nucleotides: 6. CDR1 and CDR2 from the germline V gene are SGHNT and YYREEE (reference sequence). The CDR3 runs to 14 residues. CDR3 in DNA: TGTGCCAGCAGCTTGGCCTTGGCAGGGGGCGAGCAGTACTTC. It encodes CASSLALAGGEQYF.

This clone occurred a few times. The rearrangement uses TRBV4-1 and TRBJ1-5; D possibly corresponds to TRBD1 (5 bases). V was cut by 0 bases and J by 6 bases, with 9 bases left in between. The CDR3 runs to 14 residues. Germline values: CDR1 MGHRA, CDR2 YSYEKL. The DNA for the CDR3 is TGCGCCAGCAGCCAAGACTCTAGGGGTCAGCCCCAGCATTTT. Translating it yields CASSQDSRGQPQHF.

The J gene is TRBJ2-5, the V gene TRBV11-2, with 10 bases that match TRBD2. The junction had 8 bases not matched to a gene; V was cut back by 4 bases and J by 3 bases. The length of the CDR3 is 16 residues. In germline, CDR1 is SGHAT, CDR2 FQNNGV. Here the CDR3 reads CASSYTHSGGKETQYF. The CDR3 nucleotides are TGTGCCAGCAGCTACACCCATAGCGGGGGGAAAGAGACCCAGTACTTC.

This sequence joins TRBV19 and TRBJ2-7; tentative D call: TRBD1 (5 bases). Per the germline V gene, CDR1 is LNHDA and CDR2 is SQIVND (reference sequence). With 6 bases removed from V and 1 base from J, the gap between germline ends came to 13 bases. The CDR3 has 14 residues. CDR3 nucleotide sequence: TGTGCCAGTAGGCCCTCAGGGCGTTCCTACGAGCAGTACTTC. It encodes CASRPSGRSYEQYF.

The chain carries TRBV19 and TRBJ1-1; TRBD1 might be the D (5 bases). CDR1 LNHDA and CDR2 SQIVND come from the germline V gene (reference sequence). The CDR3 is 16 amino acids. The V end was cut by 4 bases, the J end by 2 bases, with 17 bases between. The CDR3 loop is CASSKGSGGSNTEAFF. CDR3 coding DNA: TGTGCCAGTAGTAAAGGTTCGGGGGGGTCAAACACTGAAGCTTTCTTT.

This chain joins TRBV19 and TRBJ2-1; 9 bases are a match to TRBD2. The V gene end was trimmed by 5 bases and the J gene end by 4 bases; junction bases not matched to a gene: 6. Germline V gives CDR1 LNHDA, CDR2 SQIVND (reference sequence). The CDR3 spans 15 residues. CDR3 residues: CASSRSGGPYNEQFF. DNA for the CDR3: TGTGCCAGTAGTCGCAGCGGGGGGCCTTACAATGAGCAGTTCTTC.

The chain is built from TRBV10-3 and TRBJ1-2, with 8 positions matching TRBD1. With V trimmed by 6 bases and J by 4 bases, 10 bases remained unmatched. The CDR3 is made up of 15 amino acids. The germline gives CDR1 ENHRY, CDR2 SYGVKD. The CDR3: CAIRSQGARVYGYTF. The DNA of the CDR3 is TGTGCCATCAGGTCCCAGGGGGCTAGGGTCTATGGCTACACCTTC.

This chain uses TRBV10-1 with TRBJ2-5; 8 bases match TRBD2. The V gene's germline CDR1 is WNHNN and CDR2 SYGVQD (reference sequence). V trimming: 3 bases; J trimming: 2 bases; junction bases outside the gene matches: 8. This CDR3 region has 16 residues. This CDR3 reads CASSDALGGGQETQYF. The CDR3 coding sequence is TGCGCCAGCAGTGACGCCCTCGGCGGGGGGCAAGAGACCCAGTACTTC.

This chain joins TRBV7-9 and TRBJ2-7; no clear D gene. CDR1 and CDR2 from the germline V gene are SEHNR and FQNEAQ (reference sequence). CDR3 length: 14 residues. V lost 2 bases and J 2 bases, leaving 10 bases between the germline ends. The DNA of the CDR3 is TGTGCCAGCAGCTTAATTGGCATGACCTACGAGCAGTACTTC. As protein: CASSLIGMTYEQYF. The full variable domain, in which reference TRBV7-9 and TRBJ2-7 provide the parts outside the CDR3, is DTGVSQNPRHKITKRGQNVTFRCDPISEHNRLYWYRQTLGQGPEFLTYFQNEAQLEKSRLLSDRFSAERPKGSFSTLEIQRTEQGDSAMYLCASSLIGMTYEQYFGPGTRLTVT.

This clone has only one observation. V and J are TRBV19 and TRBJ2-1; 8 nucleotides match TRBD1. CDR1 and CDR2 from the germline V gene are LNHDA and SQIVND (reference sequence). The CDR3 is made up of 13 amino acids. Unmatched junction bases numbered 4, after V lost 6 bases and J lost 6 bases. CDR3 sequence reads: CASRGDRFNEQFF. In DNA, the CDR3 is TGTGCCAGTAGAGGGGACAGGTTCAATGAGCAGTTCTTC.

The chain employs TRBV6-5 and TRBJ1-1, with D possibly TRBD1 on 6 matching bases. The length of the CDR3 is 15 residues. The germline CDR1 and CDR2 sequences are MNHEY and SVGAGI. The V gene lost 0 bases and the J gene lost 2 bases, with 10 bases spanning the gap. CDR3 in amino acids: CASSYSQGPNTEAFF. DNA of the CDR3: TGTGCCAGCAGTTACTCACAGGGACCTAACACTGAAGCTTTCTTT.

V is TRBV5-1 and J is TRBJ2-4, with 13 bases aligning to TRBD2. The J segment lost 7 bases and the V segment lost 4 bases, leaving 5 bases of the junction unmatched. The CDR3 runs to 15 residues. Per the germline V gene, CDR1 is SGHRS and CDR2 is YFSETQ. Here the CDR3 reads CASSPTSGGINIQYF. The CDR3 DNA reads as TGCGCCAGCAGCCCGACTAGCGGGGGGATCAACATTCAGTACTTC.

The genes are TRBV19 and TRBJ2-1; 8 nucleotides line up with TRBD2. The germline gives CDR1 LNHDA, CDR2 SQIVND (reference sequence). The CDR3 extends over 18 amino acids. The ends lost 0 bases at V and 0 bases at J; junction bases unmatched: 7. CDR3 bases: TGTGCCAGTAGTATAGATCGAGGCGGGGGGCCCTCCTACAATGAGCAGTTCTTC. Amino acids: CASSIDRGGGPSYNEQFF.

The chain combines TRBV7-9 with TRBJ2-2, with 8 bases that match TRBD2. The germline V gene encodes CDR1 SEHNR and CDR2 FQNEAQ (reference sequence). This CDR3 contains 14 residues. J gave up 5 bases and V 5 bases, and 4 bases lay outside the gene matches. CDR3 loop: CASSAGLGTGELFF. The CDR3 nucleotides are TGTGCCAGCAGCGCGGGACTAGGGACCGGGGAGCTGTTTTTT.

This clone was seen a handful of times. The rearrangement uses TRBV28 and TRBJ1-6; perhaps TRBD1 as D (6 bases). V lost 6 bases and J 7 bases, leaving 13 bases between the germline ends. Germline assignment: CDR1 MDHEN and CDR2 SYDVKM. The CDR3 is 14 amino acids. CDR3 nucleotide sequence: TGTGCCAGCAGAACAGGGATGGTGAATTCACCCCTCCACTTT. Protein: CASRTGMVNSPLHF.

V is TRBV27 and J is TRBJ1-2; 10 nucleotides line up with TRBD1. The CDR3 extends over 17 amino acids. V lost 5 bases to trimming and J lost 2 bases; unmatched junction nucleotides: 11. The germline V gene has CDR1 MNHEY and CDR2 SMNVEV (reference sequence). CDR3 coding DNA: TGTGCCAGCAGTGACCGGGACAGGGGCGTTTCAAACTATGGCTACACCTTC. It yields the protein CASSDRDRGVSNYGYTF.

The chain recombines TRBV3-1 (or the pseudogene TRBV3-2) with TRBJ2-7; D is possibly TRBD1 (6 bases). The CDR3 is 14 residues long. The ends were cut back, 4 bases at V and 0 bases at J, with 10 bases in the middle. Germline assignment: CDR1 LGHDT and CDR2 YNNKEL (reference sequence). The CDR3 bases are TGTGCCAGCAGCCCACAGGGTTACTCCTACGAGCAGTACTTC. Translated, it gives CASSPQGYSYEQYF.

DNA of the CDR3: TGTGCCATCAGTGACCTCACAGCGAGGGGGCACTTCAGCACAGATACGCAGTATTTT. Translation: CAISDLTARGHFSTDTQYF. The J gene is TRBJ2-3, the V gene TRBV10-3; 7 bases are shared with TRBD1. This CDR3 region has 19 residues. Germline-derived CDR1 and CDR2 are ENHRY and SYGVKD. V dropped 3 bases and J dropped 0; count of bases not matched to a gene: 15.

This clone has only a few counts. J is TRBJ1-1 and V is TRBV5-4, with D possibly being TRBD1 (5 bases). Germline V gene lookup returns CDR1 SGHNT and CDR2 YYREEE (reference sequence). V lost 4 bases and J 2 bases, leaving 9 bases between the germline ends. The CDR3 covers 13 residues. The CDR3 region has the DNA TGTGCCAGCAGCCTCGACAGCAACACTGAAGCTTTCTTT. Translated: CASSLDSNTEAFF. Together with reference TRBV5-4 and TRBJ1-1, the CDR3 gives the full variable domain: ETGVTQSPTHLIKTRGQQVTLRCSSQSGHNTVSWYQQALGQGPQFIFQYYREEENGRGNFPPRFSGLQFPNYSSELNVNALELDDSALYLCASSLDSNTEAFFGQGTRLTVV.